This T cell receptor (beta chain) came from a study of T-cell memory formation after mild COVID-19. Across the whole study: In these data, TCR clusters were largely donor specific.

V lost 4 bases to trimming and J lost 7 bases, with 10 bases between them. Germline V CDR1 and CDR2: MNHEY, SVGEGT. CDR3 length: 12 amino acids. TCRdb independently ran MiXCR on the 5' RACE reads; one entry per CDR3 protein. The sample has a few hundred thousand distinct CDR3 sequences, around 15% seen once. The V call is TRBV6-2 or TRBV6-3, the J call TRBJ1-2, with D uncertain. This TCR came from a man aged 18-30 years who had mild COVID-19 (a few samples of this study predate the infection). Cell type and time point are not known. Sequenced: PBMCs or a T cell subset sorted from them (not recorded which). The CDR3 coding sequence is TGTGCCAGCAGTTCGGCCTTAGCTGGCTACACCTTC. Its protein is CASSSALAGYTF.